This T cell receptor beta chain was documented in a study of CD8+ T cells in alopecia areata. This clone was seen a few times. The CDR3 length is 16 residues. Germline V gene lookup returns CDR1 SNHLY and CDR2 FYNNEI. Unmatched junction bases numbered 9, after V lost 8 bases and J lost 2 bases. Extraction and reverse transcription of RNA yielded cDNA as the sequencing template. TCRdb's copy holds only in-frame clones and misses some; the assay was immunoSEQ multiplex PCR. The data show approximately 140,000 clones, approximately 86% seen once. Treatment indicated: oral pan-JAK inhibitor, 5-10 mg twice daily.

Here the sequenced sample was CD8+ T cells sorted from blood, taken at week 4, from a patient treated with tofacitinib. The receptor comes from a human donor with alopecia areata. The chain employs TRBV2 and TRBJ2-2; 9 nucleotides line up with TRBD2. The CDR3 DNA reads as TGTGCCAGCCTCGGAGCGGGAGGTCTCAACACCGGGGAGCTGTTTTTT. Its translation is CASLGAGGLNTGELFF.